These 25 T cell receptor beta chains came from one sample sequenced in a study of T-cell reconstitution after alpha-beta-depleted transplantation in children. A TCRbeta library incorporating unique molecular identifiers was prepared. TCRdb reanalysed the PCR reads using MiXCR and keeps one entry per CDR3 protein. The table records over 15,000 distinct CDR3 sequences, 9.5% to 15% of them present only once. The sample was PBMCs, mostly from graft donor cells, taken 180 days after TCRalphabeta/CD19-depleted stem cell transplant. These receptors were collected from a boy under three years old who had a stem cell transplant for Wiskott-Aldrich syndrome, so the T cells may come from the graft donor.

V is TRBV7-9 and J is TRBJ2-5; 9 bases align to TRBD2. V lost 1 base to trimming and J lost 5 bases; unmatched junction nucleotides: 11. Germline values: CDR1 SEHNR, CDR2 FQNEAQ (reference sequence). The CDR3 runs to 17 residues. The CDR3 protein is CASSLDEVLAGYETQYF. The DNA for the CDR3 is TGTGCCAGCAGCTTAGATGAGGTGCTAGCGGGGTACGAGACCCAGTACTTC.

DNA for the CDR3: TGCGCCAGCAGCTTGGCGGGGGACGGAGAAAAACTGTTTTTT. Amino acid sequence: CASSLAGDGEKLFF. V and J are TRBV5-1 and TRBJ1-4; D is perhaps TRBD1 (5 bases). This CDR3 has 14 amino acids. Germline V gene data show CDR1 as SGHRS and CDR2 as YFSETQ. The ends were cut back, 0 bases at V and 8 bases at J, with 11 bases in the middle.

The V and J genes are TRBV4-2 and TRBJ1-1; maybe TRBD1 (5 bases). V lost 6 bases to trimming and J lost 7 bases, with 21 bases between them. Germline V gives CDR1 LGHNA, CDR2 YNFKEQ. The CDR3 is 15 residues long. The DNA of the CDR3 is TGTGCCAGCAGTCCAGGGAGGGAGGGCACGATTGAAGCTTTCTTT. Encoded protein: CASSPGREGTIEAFF.

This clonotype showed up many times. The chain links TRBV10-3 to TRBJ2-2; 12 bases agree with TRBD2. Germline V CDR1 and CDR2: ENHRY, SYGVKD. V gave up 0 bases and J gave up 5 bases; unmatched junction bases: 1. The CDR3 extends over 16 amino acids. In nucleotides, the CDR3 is TGTGCCATCAGTGAGTCCGGACTAGCGGGGACCGGGGAGCTGTTTTTT. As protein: CAISESGLAGTGELFF.

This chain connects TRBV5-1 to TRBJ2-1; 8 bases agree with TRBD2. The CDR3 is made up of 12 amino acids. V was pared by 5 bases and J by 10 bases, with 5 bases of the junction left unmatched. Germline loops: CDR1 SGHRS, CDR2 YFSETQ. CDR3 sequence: CASRREGHEQFF. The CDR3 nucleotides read TGCGCCAGCAGACGGGAGGGCCACGAGCAGTTCTTC.

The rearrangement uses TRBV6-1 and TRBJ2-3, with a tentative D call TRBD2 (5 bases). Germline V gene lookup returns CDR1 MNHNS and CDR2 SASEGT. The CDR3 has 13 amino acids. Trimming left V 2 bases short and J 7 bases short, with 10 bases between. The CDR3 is CASSESLAYTQYF. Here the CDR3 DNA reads TGTGCCAGCAGTGAATCATTAGCGTATACGCAGTATTTT.

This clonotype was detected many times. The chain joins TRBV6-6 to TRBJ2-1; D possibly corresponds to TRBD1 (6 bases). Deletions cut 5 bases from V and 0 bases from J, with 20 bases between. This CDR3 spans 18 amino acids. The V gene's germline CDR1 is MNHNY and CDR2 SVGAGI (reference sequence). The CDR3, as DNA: TGTGCCAGCAGTATCGAACAGGGAGTCTCCTTCTCCTACAATGAGCAGTTCTTC. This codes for CASSIEQGVSFSYNEQFF.

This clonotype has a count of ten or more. The CDR3 DNA reads as TGTGCCAGCAGCCGGAAGGGGGGATTCAATGAGCAGTTCTTC. Protein sequence: CASSRKGGFNEQFF. V usage is TRBV7-9 and J usage is TRBJ2-1; D might be TRBD1 or TRBD2, each matching 6 bases. The CDR3 is 14 residues long. Germline V CDR1 and CDR2: SEHNR, FQNEAQ (reference sequence). Trimming took off 5 bases at V and 6 bases at J, with 14 bases between the two ends.

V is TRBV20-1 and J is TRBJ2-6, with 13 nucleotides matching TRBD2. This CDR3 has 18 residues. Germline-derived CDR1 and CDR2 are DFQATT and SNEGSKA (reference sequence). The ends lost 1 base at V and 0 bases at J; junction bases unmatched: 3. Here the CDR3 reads CSARGTSGSSSGANVLTF. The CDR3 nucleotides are TGCAGTGCTAGAGGGACTAGCGGGAGTTCCTCTGGGGCCAACGTCCTGACTTTC.

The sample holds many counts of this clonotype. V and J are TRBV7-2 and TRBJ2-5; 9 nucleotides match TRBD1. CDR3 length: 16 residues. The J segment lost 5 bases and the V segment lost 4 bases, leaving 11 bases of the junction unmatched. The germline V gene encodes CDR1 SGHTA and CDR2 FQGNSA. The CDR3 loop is CASSSGTGRVTETQYF. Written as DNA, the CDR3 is TGTGCCAGCAGCTCGGGGACAGGGAGGGTTACGGAGACCCAGTACTTC.

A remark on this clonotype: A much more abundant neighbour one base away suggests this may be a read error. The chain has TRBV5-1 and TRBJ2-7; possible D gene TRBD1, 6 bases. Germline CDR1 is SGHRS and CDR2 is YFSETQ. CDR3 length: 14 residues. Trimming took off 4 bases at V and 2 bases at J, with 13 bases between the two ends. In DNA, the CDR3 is TGCGCCAGCAGCCTAGAGGGGGTTCCCTACGAGCAGTACTTC. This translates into CASSLEGVPYEQYF. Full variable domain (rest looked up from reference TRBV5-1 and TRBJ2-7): KAGVTQTPRYLIKTRGQQVTLSCSPISGHRSVSWYQQTPGQGLQFLFEYFSETQRNKGNFPGRFSGRQFSNSRSEMNVSTLELGDSALYLCASSLEGVPYEQYFGPGTRLTVT.

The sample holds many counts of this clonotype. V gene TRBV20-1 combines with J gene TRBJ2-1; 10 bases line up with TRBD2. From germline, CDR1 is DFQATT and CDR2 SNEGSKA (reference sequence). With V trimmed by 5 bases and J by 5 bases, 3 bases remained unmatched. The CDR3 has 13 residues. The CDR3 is CSAGTSAHNEQFF. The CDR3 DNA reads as TGCAGTGCTGGGACTAGCGCCCACAATGAGCAGTTCTTC.

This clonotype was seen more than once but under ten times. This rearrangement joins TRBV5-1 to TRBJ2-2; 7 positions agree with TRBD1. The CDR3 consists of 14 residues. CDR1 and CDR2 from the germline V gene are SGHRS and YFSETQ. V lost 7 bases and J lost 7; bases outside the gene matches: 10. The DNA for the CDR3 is TGCGCCAGCCAATTAGGGGGCGCGAGCGGGGAGCTGTTTTTT. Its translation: CASQLGGASGELFF.

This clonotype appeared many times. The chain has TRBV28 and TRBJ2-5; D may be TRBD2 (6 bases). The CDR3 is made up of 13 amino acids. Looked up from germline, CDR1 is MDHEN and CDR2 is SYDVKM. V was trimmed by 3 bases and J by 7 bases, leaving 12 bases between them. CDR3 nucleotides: TGTGCCAGCAGTTTCCCAGCGGGTGGGACCCAGTACTTC. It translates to CASSFPAGGTQYF.

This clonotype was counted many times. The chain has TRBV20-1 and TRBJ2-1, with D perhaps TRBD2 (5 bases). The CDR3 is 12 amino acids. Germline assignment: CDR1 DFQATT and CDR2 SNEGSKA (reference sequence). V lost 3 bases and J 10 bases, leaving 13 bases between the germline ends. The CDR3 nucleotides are TGCAGTGCTAGTCTCGGGATCGTGGAGCAGTTCTTC. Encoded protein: CSASLGIVEQFF.

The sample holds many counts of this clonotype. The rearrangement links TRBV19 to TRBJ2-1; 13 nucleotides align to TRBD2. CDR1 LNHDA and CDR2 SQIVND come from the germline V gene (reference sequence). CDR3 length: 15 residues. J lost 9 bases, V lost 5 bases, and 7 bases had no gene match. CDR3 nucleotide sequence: TGTGCCAGTAGTTCCGGGACTAGCGGGATAGGTGAGCAGTTCTTC. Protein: CASSSGTSGIGEQFF.

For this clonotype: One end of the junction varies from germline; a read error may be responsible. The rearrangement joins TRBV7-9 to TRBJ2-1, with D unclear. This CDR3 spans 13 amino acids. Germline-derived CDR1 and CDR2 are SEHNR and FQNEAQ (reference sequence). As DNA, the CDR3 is TGTCCCAGCAGCTTAGGCCAGAGCAATGAGCAGTTCTTC. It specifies CPSSLGQSNEQFF.

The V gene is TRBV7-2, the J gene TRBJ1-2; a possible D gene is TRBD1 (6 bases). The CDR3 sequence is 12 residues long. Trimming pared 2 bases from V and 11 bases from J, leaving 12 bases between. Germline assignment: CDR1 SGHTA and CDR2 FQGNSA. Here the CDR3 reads CASSLRTDLYTF. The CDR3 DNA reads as TGTGCCAGCAGCTTAAGGACAGACTTGTACACCTTC.

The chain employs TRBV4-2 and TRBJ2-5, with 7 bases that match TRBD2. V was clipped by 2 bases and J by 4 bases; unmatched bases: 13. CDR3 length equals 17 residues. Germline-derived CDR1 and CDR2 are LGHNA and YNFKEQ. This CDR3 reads CASSQSQAGLTRETQYF. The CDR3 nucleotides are TGTGCCAGCAGCCAATCCCAAGCGGGACTAACAAGAGAGACCCAGTACTTC.

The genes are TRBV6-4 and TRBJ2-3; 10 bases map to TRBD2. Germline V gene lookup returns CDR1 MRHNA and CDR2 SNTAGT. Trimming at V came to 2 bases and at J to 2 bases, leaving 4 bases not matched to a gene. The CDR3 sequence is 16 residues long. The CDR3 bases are TGTGCCAGCAGTGACAGAGCGGGGGGGGTCACAGATACGCAGTATTTT. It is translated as CASSDRAGGVTDTQYF.

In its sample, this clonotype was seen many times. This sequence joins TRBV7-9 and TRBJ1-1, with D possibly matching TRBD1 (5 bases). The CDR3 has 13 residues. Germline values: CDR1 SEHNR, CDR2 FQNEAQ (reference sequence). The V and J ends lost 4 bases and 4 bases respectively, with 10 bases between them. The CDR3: CASSWGQGTEAFF. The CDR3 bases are TGTGCCAGCAGCTGGGGCCAGGGCACTGAAGCTTTCTTT.

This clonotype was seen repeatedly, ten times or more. CDR3 in DNA: TGTGCCAGCGCTCAGGGTAGGGATCAGCCCCAGCATTTT. Protein sequence: CASAQGRDQPQHF. The V and J genes are TRBV18 and TRBJ1-5, with D possibly TRBD1 on 5 matching bases. CDR3 length: 13 amino acids. V lost 8 bases to trimming and J lost 5 bases, with 13 bases between them. Germline lookup yields CDR1 KGHSH and CDR2 LQKENI.

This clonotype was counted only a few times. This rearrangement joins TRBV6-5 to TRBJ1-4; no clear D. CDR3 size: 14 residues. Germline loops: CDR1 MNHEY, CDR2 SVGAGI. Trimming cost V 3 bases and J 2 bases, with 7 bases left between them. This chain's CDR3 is CASSYEMTNEKLFF. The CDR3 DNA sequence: TGTGCCAGCAGTTATGAAATGACTAATGAAAAACTGTTTTTT.

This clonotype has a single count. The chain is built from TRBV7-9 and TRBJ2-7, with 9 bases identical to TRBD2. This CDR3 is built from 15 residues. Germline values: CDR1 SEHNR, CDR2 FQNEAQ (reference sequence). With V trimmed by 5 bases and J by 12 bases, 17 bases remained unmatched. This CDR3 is CASSVTAGGHTDLYF. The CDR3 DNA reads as TGTGCCAGCAGCGTAACAGCGGGAGGCCATACGGATCTGTACTTC.

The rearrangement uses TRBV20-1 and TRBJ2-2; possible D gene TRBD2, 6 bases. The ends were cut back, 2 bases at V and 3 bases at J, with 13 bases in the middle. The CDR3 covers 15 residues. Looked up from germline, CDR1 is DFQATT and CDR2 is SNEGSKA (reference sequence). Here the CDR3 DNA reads TGCAGTGCTAGAACGGACGGGACTTACACCGGGGAGCTGTTTTTT. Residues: CSARTDGTYTGELFF.